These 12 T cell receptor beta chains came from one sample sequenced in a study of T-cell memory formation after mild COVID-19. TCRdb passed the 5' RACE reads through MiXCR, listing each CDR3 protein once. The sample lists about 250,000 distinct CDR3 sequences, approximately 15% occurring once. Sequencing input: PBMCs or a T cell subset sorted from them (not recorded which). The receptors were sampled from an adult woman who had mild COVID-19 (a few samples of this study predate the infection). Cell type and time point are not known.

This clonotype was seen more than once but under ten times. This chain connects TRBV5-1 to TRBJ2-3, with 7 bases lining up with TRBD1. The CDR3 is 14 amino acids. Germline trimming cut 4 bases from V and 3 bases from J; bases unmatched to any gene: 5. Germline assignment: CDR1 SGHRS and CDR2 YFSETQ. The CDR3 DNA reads TGCGCCAGCAGCCTGGGACAGAAGACAGATACGCAGTATTTT. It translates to CASSLGQKTDTQYF.

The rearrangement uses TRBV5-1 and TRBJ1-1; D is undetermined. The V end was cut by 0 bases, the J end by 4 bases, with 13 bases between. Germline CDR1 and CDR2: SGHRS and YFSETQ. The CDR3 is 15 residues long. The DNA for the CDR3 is TGCGCCAGCAGCTTGGTTGGGCAGGTAGTCACTGAAGCTTTCTTT. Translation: CASSLVGQVVTEAFF.

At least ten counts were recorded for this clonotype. CDR3 residues: CASSLLTGGGTDTQYF. In DNA, the CDR3 is TGTGCCAGCAGCTTACTCACAGGGGGCGGCACAGATACGCAGTATTTT. The chain recombines TRBV7-9 with TRBJ2-3; 9 positions agree with TRBD1. Germline CDR1 SEHNR, CDR2 FQNEAQ (reference sequence). Unmatched junction bases numbered 4, after V lost 2 bases and J lost 1 base. The CDR3 covers 16 residues.

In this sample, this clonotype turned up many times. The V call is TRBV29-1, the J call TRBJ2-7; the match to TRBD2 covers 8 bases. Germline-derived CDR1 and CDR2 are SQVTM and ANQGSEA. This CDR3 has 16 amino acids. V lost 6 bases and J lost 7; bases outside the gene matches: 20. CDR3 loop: CSVVRAKASGYREQYF. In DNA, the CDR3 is TGCAGCGTGGTGCGGGCGAAGGCTAGCGGGTATCGTGAGCAGTACTTC.

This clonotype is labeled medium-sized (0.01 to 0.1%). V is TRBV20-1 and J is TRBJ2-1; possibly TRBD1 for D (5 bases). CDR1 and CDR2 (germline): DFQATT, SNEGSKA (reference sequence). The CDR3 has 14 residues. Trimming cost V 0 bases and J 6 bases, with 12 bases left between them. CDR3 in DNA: TGCAGTGCTAGAGATGGAAGGGGATCCAATGAGCAGTTCTTC. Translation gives CSARDGRGSNEQFF.

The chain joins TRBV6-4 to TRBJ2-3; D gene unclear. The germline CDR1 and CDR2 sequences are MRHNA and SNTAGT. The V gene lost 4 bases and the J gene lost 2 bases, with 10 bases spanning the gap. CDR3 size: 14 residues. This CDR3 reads CASSGWQFTDTQYF. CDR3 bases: TGTGCCAGCAGTGGGTGGCAGTTCACAGATACGCAGTATTTT.

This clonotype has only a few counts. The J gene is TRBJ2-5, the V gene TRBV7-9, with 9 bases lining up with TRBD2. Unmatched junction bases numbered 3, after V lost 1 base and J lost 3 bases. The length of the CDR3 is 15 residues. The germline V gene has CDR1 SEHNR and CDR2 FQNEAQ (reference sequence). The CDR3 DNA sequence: TGTGCCAGCAGCTTAGTCGCTAGCGGGAAAGAGACCCAGTACTTC. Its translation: CASSLVASGKETQYF.

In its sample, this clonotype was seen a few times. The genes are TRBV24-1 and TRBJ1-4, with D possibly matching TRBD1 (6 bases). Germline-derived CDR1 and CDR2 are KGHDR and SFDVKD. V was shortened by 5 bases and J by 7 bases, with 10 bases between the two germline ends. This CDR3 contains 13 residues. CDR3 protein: CATSGGLGEKLFF. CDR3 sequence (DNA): TGTGCCACCAGTGGGGGGCTCGGTGAAAAACTGTTTTTT.

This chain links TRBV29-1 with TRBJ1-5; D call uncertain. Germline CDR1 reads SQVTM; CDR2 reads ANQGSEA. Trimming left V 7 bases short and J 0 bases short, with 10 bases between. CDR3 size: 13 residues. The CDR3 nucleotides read TGCAGCGCCCTCAAGGATAGCAATCAGCCCCAGCATTTT. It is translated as CSALKDSNQPQHF.

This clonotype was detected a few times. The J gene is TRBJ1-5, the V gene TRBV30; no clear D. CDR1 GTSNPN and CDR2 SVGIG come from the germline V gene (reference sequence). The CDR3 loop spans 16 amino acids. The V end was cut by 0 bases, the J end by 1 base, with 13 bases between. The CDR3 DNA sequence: TGTGCCTGGAGTGTAAAGGGTCGGGGAAGCAATCAGCCCCAGCATTTT. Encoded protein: CAWSVKGRGSNQPQHF.

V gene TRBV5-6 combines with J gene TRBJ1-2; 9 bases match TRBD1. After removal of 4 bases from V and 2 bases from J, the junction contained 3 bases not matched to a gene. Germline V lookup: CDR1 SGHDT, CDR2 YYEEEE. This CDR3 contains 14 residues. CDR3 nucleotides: TGTGCCAGCAGCACGGGACAGGGAAACTATGGCTACACCTTC. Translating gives CASSTGQGNYGYTF.

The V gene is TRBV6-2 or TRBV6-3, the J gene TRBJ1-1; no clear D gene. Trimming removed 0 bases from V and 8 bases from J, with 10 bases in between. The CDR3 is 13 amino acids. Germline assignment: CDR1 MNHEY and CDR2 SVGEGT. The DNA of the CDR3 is TGTGCCAGCAGTTACTCAAGCCAGCCCGAAGCTTTCTTT. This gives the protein CASSYSSQPEAFF.